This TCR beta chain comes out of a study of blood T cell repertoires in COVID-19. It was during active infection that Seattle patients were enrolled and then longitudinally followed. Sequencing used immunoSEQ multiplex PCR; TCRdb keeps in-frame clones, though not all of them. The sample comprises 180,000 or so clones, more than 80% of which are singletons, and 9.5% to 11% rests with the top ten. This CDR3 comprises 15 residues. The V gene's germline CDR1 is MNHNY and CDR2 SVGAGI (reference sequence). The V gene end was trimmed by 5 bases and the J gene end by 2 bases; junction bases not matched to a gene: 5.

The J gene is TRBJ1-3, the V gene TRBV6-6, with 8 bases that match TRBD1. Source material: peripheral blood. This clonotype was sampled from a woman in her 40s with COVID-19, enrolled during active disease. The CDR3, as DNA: TGTGCCAGCAGTGACAGGGGAGGTACTGGAAACACCATATATTTT. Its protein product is CASSDRGGTGNTIYF.